These 5 T cell receptor beta chains originate from one sample sequenced in a study of shared clonotypes between healthy human individuals. The protocol was immunoSEQ multiplex PCR, while the TCRdb copy is restricted to in-frame clones and leaves out a portion. The profile shows roughly 2.1 million clones, roughly 91% of them singletons. CD45RO-negative CD8 cells positively selected for CCR7 made up the naive population, which excluded terminally differentiated effector memory CD45RA+ cells. The sample was naive CD8+ T cells from PBMCs. These receptors all stem from a man aged 18 to 30 in good health. Some clones in this sample may be carry-over from other donors' samples.

The chain recombines TRBV27 with TRBJ1-2; D ambiguous. Germline V gene lookup returns CDR1 MNHEY and CDR2 SMNVEV (reference sequence). With 0 bases removed from V and 7 bases from J, the gap between germline ends came to 9 bases. CDR3 length equals 13 residues. CDR3 DNA sequence: TGTGCCAGCAGTTTATCGGGTGGAGGTGGCTACACCTTC. Translation: CASSLSGGGGYTF.

The chain links TRBV28 to TRBJ1-4; no clear D gene. Trimming removed 3 bases at V and 0 bases at J, with 8 bases between. Germline CDR1 MDHEN, CDR2 SYDVKM. The CDR3 contains 15 residues. In DNA, the CDR3 is TGTGCCAGCAGTTTTAGCCTTGCAACTAATGAAAAACTGTTTTTT. Protein sequence: CASSFSLATNEKLFF.

Notes on this clone: The same CDR3 can be traced to other DNA sequences in this sample. The V call is TRBV6-5, the J call TRBJ1-5, with no clear D. The CDR3 is 12 residues long. Trimming took 4 bases from V and 7 from J, leaving 8 bases between them. The germline CDR1 and CDR2 sequences are MNHEY and SVGAGI. This CDR3 is CASSFPGQPQHF. The CDR3 nucleotides are TGTGCCAGCAGTTTCCCCGGCCAGCCCCAGCATTTT.

The chain combines TRBV6-1 with TRBJ2-7, with D perhaps being TRBD1 or TRBD2 (6 bases each). The CDR3 extends over 15 amino acids. The ends were cut back, 2 bases at V and 2 bases at J, with 13 bases in the middle. Germline CDR1 reads MNHNS; CDR2 reads SASEGT. The CDR3 DNA reads TGTGCCAGCAGTGAATGGGCGGGACACGCCTACGAGCAGTACTTC. Encoded protein: CASSEWAGHAYEQYF.

With respect to this clone: In the same sample, other DNA sequences code for this CDR3. V is TRBV27 and J is TRBJ1-2; D not certain. CDR1 is MNHEY and CDR2 is SMNVEV in the germline V gene (reference sequence). This CDR3 has 13 amino acids. The V end was cut by 2 bases, the J end by 2 bases, with 6 bases between. CDR3 coding DNA: TGTGCCAGCAGTTTACGTCAGAACTATGGCTACACCTTC. This sequence encodes CASSLRQNYGYTF.